This is a list of T cell receptor beta chains from one sample in a study of T-cell reconstitution after alpha-beta-depleted transplantation in children. MiXCR was run by TCRdb on the PCR reads, yielding one entry per CDR3 protein. This table holds about 420,000 distinct CDR3 sequences, about 11% found once. This sample comprised PBMCs from the stem cell graft donor, obtained from the stem cell graft. These receptors all stem from a human donor who donated a stem cell graft to a child with acute myeloid leukemia. CDR3s include the opening cysteine and the closing phenylalanine or tryptophan. Each record gives: V gene, clone size, J gene, D gene, CDR3 protein, CDR3 DNA. D genes are given only for firm matches. Some rows have no size entry. The others give once, few or many, or a class for an expanded clone.

V: TRBV7-8
size: NA
J: TRBJ2-7
D: TRBD1
CDR3: CASSTRQGLEQYF
DNA: TGTGCCAGCAGCACACGACAGGGTCTCGAGCAGTACTTC

V: TRBV7-2
size: few
J: TRBJ1-3
D: TRBD1
CDR3: CASRTGGASGNTIYF
DNA: TGTGCCAGCAGAACAGGGGGCGCGTCTGGAAACACCATATATTTT

V: TRBV10-3
size: many
J: TRBJ1-5
D: NA
CDR3: CAISEGVQPQHF
DNA: TGTGCCATCAGTGAGGGGGTTCAGCCCCAGCATTTT

V: TRBV20-1
size: many
J: TRBJ2-1
D: NA
CDR3: CSARDQGGGLYLPYNEQFF
DNA: TGCAGTGCTAGAGACCAAGGGGGGGGACTTTACTTACCCTACAATGAGCAGTTCTTC

V: TRBV20-1
size: few
J: TRBJ2-5
D: TRBD2
CDR3: CSAPLAGGVETQYF
DNA: TGCAGTGCTCCACTAGCGGGGGGCGTGGAGACCCAGTACTTC

V: TRBV12-3/TRBV12-4
size: few
J: TRBJ2-1
D: TRBD2
CDR3: CATTPGTSGVNEQFF
DNA: TGTGCCACCACGCCCGGGACTAGCGGGGTCAATGAGCAGTTCTTC

V: TRBV7-3
size: once
J: TRBJ2-3
D: TRBD2
CDR3: CASSLLALAGGETDTQYF
DNA: TGTGCCAGCAGCTTACTCGCTTTAGCGGGGGGGGAAACAGATACGCAGTATTTT

V: TRBV30
size: NA
J: TRBJ2-5
D: NA
CDR3: CAWILSQETQYF
DNA: TGTGCCTGGATTCTCTCCCAGGAGACCCAGTACTTC

V: TRBV5-1
size: few
J: TRBJ1-1
D: NA
CDR3: CASSLEGWTEAFF
DNA: TGCGCCAGCAGCTTGGAGGGCTGGACTGAAGCTTTCTTT

V: TRBV5-5
size: NA
J: TRBJ2-1
D: TRBD1
CDR3: CASLGQGAVHEQFF
DNA: TGTGCCAGCTTGGGACAGGGGGCGGTCCATGAGCAGTTCTTC

V: TRBV20-1
size: NA
J: TRBJ2-3
D: NA
CDR3: CSARADTQYF
DNA: TGCAGTGCTAGAGCAGATACGCAGTATTTT

V: TRBV5-1
size: NA
J: TRBJ2-3
D: NA
CDR3: CASSFSTYTDTQYF
DNA: TGCGCCAGCAGCTTTTCCACTTACACAGATACGCAGTATTTT

V: TRBV6-6
size: many
J: TRBJ2-7
D: NA
CDR3: CASIQGHEQYF
DNA: TGTGCCAGCATCCAGGGCCACGAGCAGTACTTC

V: TRBV5-1
size: many
J: TRBJ2-1
D: TRBD2
CDR3: CASSSPGLAGVNEQFF
DNA: TGCGCCAGCAGCTCCCCGGGACTAGCGGGGGTTAATGAGCAGTTCTTC

V: TRBV27
size: NA
J: TRBJ1-1
D: NA
CDR3: CASSSKWDTEAFF
DNA: TGTGCCAGCAGTTCAAAATGGGATACTGAAGCTTTCTTT

V: TRBV7-3
size: many
J: TRBJ2-4
D: TRBD1
CDR3: CASSLGQGNIQYF
DNA: TGTGCCAGCAGCCTCGGACAGGGAAACATTCAGTACTTC

V: TRBV6-1
size: few
J: TRBJ1-2
D: TRBD1
CDR3: CASSSGQRNYGYTF
DNA: TGTGCCAGTAGCTCGGGACAGCGTAACTATGGCTACACCTTC

V: TRBV6-1
size: NA
J: TRBJ2-3
D: NA
CDR3: CATKTPGSTDTQYF
DNA: TGTGCCACAAAAACGCCAGGGAGCACAGATACGCAGTATTTT

V: TRBV3-1
size: many
J: TRBJ2-7
D: TRBD2
CDR3: CASSQWDAGGPYEQYF
DNA: TGTGCCAGCAGCCAATGGGACGCGGGAGGGCCCTACGAGCAGTACTTC

V: TRBV7-9
size: many
J: TRBJ2-3
D: NA
CDR3: CASSLDTNTQYF
DNA: TGTGCCAGCAGCTTAGATACTAATACGCAGTATTTT

V: TRBV9
size: NA
J: TRBJ2-1
D: TRBD2
CDR3: CASSAGLAGLSSYNEQFF
DNA: TGTGCCAGCAGCGCCGGTCTAGCGGGGCTCAGCTCCTACAATGAGCAGTTCTTC

V: TRBV9
size: NA
J: TRBJ2-5
D: TRBD1
CDR3: CASSERGTGVGKTQYF
DNA: TGTGCCAGCAGCGAGAGGGGGACAGGGGTGGGAAAGACCCAGTACTTC

V: TRBV20-1
size: many
J: TRBJ2-5
D: TRBD2
CDR3: CSARSGGYQETQYF
DNA: TGCAGTGCTAGGAGCGGGGGCTACCAAGAGACCCAGTACTTC

V: TRBV20-1
size: few
J: TRBJ1-3
D: NA
CDR3: CSAIKGAGNTIYF
DNA: TGCAGTGCTATAAAAGGGGCTGGAAACACCATATATTTT

V: TRBV7-9
size: NA
J: TRBJ2-1
D: NA
CDR3: CASSLGGGSSSYNEQFF
DNA: TGTGCCAGCAGCTTAGGTGGTGGGAGCAGCTCCTACAATGAGCAGTTCTTC

V: TRBV3-1
size: few
J: TRBJ2-6
D: NA
CDR3: CASSQGGSGANVLTF
DNA: TGTGCCAGCAGCCAAGGGGGCTCTGGGGCCAACGTCCTGACTTTC

V: TRBV4-2
size: few
J: TRBJ2-1
D: TRBD2
CDR3: CASSTRSGSEVGNEQFF
DNA: TGTGCCAGCAGCACTCGTAGCGGGAGCGAGGTGGGCAATGAGCAGTTCTTC

V: TRBV4-3
size: once
J: TRBJ2-7
D: NA
CDR3: CASSQERSSSYEQYF
DNA: TGCGCCAGCAGCCAAGAGCGGAGTAGCTCCTACGAGCAGTACTTC

V: TRBV4-2
size: NA
J: TRBJ2-3
D: NA
CDR3: CASGPGVGTDTQYF
DNA: TGTGCCAGCGGCCCGGGGGTGGGCACAGATACGCAGTATTTT

V: TRBV20-1
size: NA
J: TRBJ2-1
D: TRBD2
CDR3: CSARLLAGGPYEQFF
DNA: TGCAGTGCTAGATTACTAGCGGGAGGGCCCTATGAGCAGTTCTTC

V: TRBV27
size: few
J: TRBJ1-2
D: NA
CDR3: CASSLRGQGHGYTF
DNA: TGTGCCAGCAGTTTAAGGGGACAAGGGCATGGCTACACCTTC

V: TRBV20-1
size: many
J: TRBJ2-7
D: TRBD2
CDR3: CSARGTSVGYEQYF
DNA: TGCAGTGCTAGGGGGACTAGCGTGGGCTACGAGCAGTACTTC

V: TRBV15
size: NA
J: TRBJ2-1
D: TRBD1
CDR3: CATSRGGQGRDEQFF
DNA: TGTGCCACCAGCAGAGGTGGACAGGGGAGAGATGAGCAGTTCTTC

V: TRBV6-5
size: NA
J: TRBJ2-7
D: TRBD2
CDR3: CASSYGSSGSSYEQYF
DNA: TGTGCCAGCAGTTACGGGAGTAGCGGGAGCTCCTACGAGCAGTACTTC

V: TRBV29-1
size: few
J: TRBJ2-3
D: TRBD2
CDR3: CRTSGDLDTQYF
DNA: TGCAGGACTAGCGGGGACCTGGATACGCAGTATTTT

V: TRBV9
size: NA
J: TRBJ2-2
D: NA
CDR3: CASSVLGGTGELFF
DNA: TGTGCCAGCAGCGTACTAGGGGGGACCGGGGAGCTGTTTTTT

V: TRBV3-1
size: NA
J: TRBJ2-2
D: TRBD2
CDR3: CACSPLAGGTGELFF
DNA: TGTGCCTGCAGCCCTCTAGCGGGAGGCACCGGGGAGCTGTTTTTT

V: TRBV9
size: NA
J: TRBJ2-5
D: TRBD2
CDR3: CASSANPGTSHQETQYF
DNA: TGTGCCAGCAGCGCTAACCCCGGGACTAGCCACCAAGAGACCCAGTACTTC

V: TRBV28
size: many
J: TRBJ2-4
D: NA
CDR3: CASSLLSEGAKNIQYF
DNA: TGTGCCAGCAGTTTATTATCCGAGGGGGCCAAAAACATTCAGTACTTC

V: TRBV10-3
size: NA
J: TRBJ2-1
D: NA
CDR3: CAISDRQGGNEQFF
DNA: TGTGCCATCAGTGATCGGCAGGGCGGCAATGAGCAGTTCTTC

V: TRBV7-3
size: NA
J: TRBJ2-5
D: NA
CDR3: CASSAFGSLETQYF
DNA: TGTGCCAGCAGCGCATTTGGGAGCTTAGAGACCCAGTACTTC

V: TRBV7-9
size: few
J: TRBJ2-2
D: NA
CDR3: CATKIKREAGELFF
DNA: TGTGCCACCAAGATCAAGAGGGAAGCCGGGGAGCTGTTTTTT

V: TRBV10-3
size: NA
J: TRBJ2-3
D: NA
CDR3: CATGTGIGTDTQYF
DNA: TGTGCCACCGGTACAGGGATTGGCACAGATACGCAGTATTTT

V: TRBV10-3
size: NA
J: TRBJ2-7
D: NA
CDR3: CAISTPGTIYEQYF
DNA: TGTGCCATTTCCACTCCCGGGACAATTTACGAGCAGTACTTC

V: TRBV6-1
size: NA
J: TRBJ2-7
D: TRBD1
CDR3: CASSRTGLYEQYF
DNA: TGTGCCAGCAGCCGGACAGGACTTTACGAGCAGTACTTC

V: TRBV6-5
size: many
J: TRBJ1-1
D: NA
CDR3: CASSWTQGNTEAFF
DNA: TGTGCCAGCAGTTGGACACAGGGAAACACTGAAGCTTTCTTT

V: TRBV24-1
size: few
J: TRBJ2-1
D: NA
CDR3: CATSDHNEQFF
DNA: TGTGCCACCAGTGACCACAATGAGCAGTTCTTC

V: TRBV5-1
size: few
J: TRBJ1-1
D: TRBD1
CDR3: CASSWGQHEAFF
DNA: TGCGCCAGCAGCTGGGGACAGCATGAAGCTTTCTTT

V: TRBV5-1
size: few
J: TRBJ2-5
D: NA
CDR3: CASSFRPRGQETQYF
DNA: TGCGCCAGCAGCTTCCGACCTCGAGGACAAGAGACCCAGTACTTC